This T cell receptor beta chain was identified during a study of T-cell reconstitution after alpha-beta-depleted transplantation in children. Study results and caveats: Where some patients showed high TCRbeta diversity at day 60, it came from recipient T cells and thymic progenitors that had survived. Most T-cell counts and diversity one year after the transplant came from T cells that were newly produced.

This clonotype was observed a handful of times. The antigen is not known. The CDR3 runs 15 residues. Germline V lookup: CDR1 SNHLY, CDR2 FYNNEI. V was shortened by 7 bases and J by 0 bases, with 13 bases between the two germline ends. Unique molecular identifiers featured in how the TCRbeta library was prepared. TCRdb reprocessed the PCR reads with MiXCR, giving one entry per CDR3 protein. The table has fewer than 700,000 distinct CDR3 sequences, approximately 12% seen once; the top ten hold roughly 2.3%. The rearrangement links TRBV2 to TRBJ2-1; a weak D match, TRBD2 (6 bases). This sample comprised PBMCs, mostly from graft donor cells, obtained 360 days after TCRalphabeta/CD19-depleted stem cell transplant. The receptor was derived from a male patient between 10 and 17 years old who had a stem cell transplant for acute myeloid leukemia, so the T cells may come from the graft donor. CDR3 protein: CASTAAGLSYNEQFF. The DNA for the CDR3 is TGTGCCAGCACCGCAGCGGGTCTCTCCTACAATGAGCAGTTCTTC. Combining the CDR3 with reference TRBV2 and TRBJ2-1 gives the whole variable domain EPEVTQTPSHQVTQMGQEVILRCVPISNHLYFYWYRQILGQKVEFLVSFYNNEISEKSEIFDDQFSVERPDGSNFTLKIRSTKLEDSAMYFCASTAAGLSYNEQFFGPGTRLTVL.